This T cell receptor beta chain is drawn from a study of blood T cells in healthy people across ages. Germline assignment: CDR1 SGDLS and CDR2 YYNGEE. This CDR3 has 15 amino acids. Findings and caveats of the study: Diversity figures based on one million T cells were deemed too low.

Together with a sample-barcoded 5' primer, a J-beta primer mix was included in a second PCR lasting roughly 6 to 12 cycles. Per sample, CDR3-containing paired-end reads numbered at least 2.5 million. A single record per CDR3 protein comes from TCRdb applying MiXCR to the 5' RACE reads. The sample includes 780,000 or so distinct CDR3 sequences, approximately 53% of them seen just once. With each sample, at least 5.5 micrograms of total RNA were extracted. As for this clonotype: Antigen: not known. Mismatch with germline at one junction end may stem from a read error.

This receptor was obtained from a man between 35 and 55 years old in good health. The sequenced material came from blood. The chain couples TRBV9 to TRBJ2-5; 8 nucleotides match TRBD1. The CDR3 coding sequence is TGTGCCAGCAGCGTAGCAGGGACAGGCGAAGAGACCCGGTACTTC. As protein: CASSVAGTGEETRYF.